This T cell receptor beta chain was sequenced in a study of breast tumors, draining lymph nodes, adjacent tissues. Study-wide findings and caveats: That most tumor T cells come from lymph nodes remained unproven. Tumor repertoires ranked between lymph nodes and nontumor tissue in diversity, with V and J gene preferences.

TCRdb re-called the multiplex PCR reads through MiXCR, storing one row per CDR3 protein. The sample comprises approximately 210,000 distinct CDR3 sequences, less than 45% of which are singletons, and approximately 4% rests with the top ten. Concerning this clonotype: Its cognate antigen is unknown.

Breast cancer patients provided tissue from their axillary draining lymph nodes. Trimming cost V 6 bases and J 0 bases, with 14 bases left between them. The CDR3 extends over 15 amino acids. The germline CDR1 and CDR2 sequences are MDHEN and SYDVKM. The V and J genes are TRBV28 and TRBJ2-5, with D possibly matching TRBD1 (5 bases). The clonotype was recovered from a female donor with breast cancer. Some clones in this sample may be carry-over from other donors' samples. Material for sequencing was axillary lymph node tissue. CDR3 region: CASSLAQGYQETQYF. The CDR3 DNA is TGTGCCAGCAGCTTGGCCCAGGGCTACCAAGAGACCCAGTACTTC. Variable domain in full (rest from reference TRBV28 and TRBJ2-5): DVKVTQSSRYLVKRTGEKVFLECVQDMDHENMFWYRQDPGLGLRLIYFSYDVKMKEKGDIPEGYSVSREKKERFSLILESASTNQTSMYLCASSLAQGYQETQYFGPGTRLLVL.